This paragraph reports one TCR beta chain. This sample is part of a study of blood T cell repertoires in COVID-19. Per the germline V gene, CDR1 is SQVTM and CDR2 is ANQGSEA. Deletions cut 3 bases from V and 3 bases from J, with 20 bases between. The CDR3 consists of 16 residues. Measured with immunoSEQ multiplex PCR; TCRdb has only the in-frame clones, and not every one. The sample has under 150,000 clones; roughly 85% are singletons. The sequence derives from a man under 40 with acute or convalescent COVID-19. The rearrangement uses TRBV29-1 and TRBJ1-2; no reliable D call. Input material: peripheral blood. CDR3 sequence (DNA): TGCAGCGTTGAGGATACGGGATCGGCGACGTACTATGGCTACACCTTC. Amino acid sequence: CSVEDTGSATYYGYTF. Combining the CDR3 with reference TRBV29-1 and TRBJ1-2 gives the whole variable domain SAVISQKPSRDICQRGTSLTIQCQVDSQVTMMFWYRQQPGQSLTLIATANQGSEATYESGFVIDKFPISRPNLTFSTLTVSNMSPEDSSIYLCSVEDTGSATYYGYTFGSGTRLTVV.